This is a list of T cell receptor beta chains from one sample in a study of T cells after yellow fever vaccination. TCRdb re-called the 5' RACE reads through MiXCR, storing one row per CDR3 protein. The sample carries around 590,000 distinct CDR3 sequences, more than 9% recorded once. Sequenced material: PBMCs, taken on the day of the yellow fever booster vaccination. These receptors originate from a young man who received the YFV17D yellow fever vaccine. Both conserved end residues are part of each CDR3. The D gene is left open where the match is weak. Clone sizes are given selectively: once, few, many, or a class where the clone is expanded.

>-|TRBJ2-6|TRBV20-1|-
CSARGDPGANVLTF
TGCAGTGCTAGGGGGGACCCTGGGGCCAACGTCCTGACTTTC
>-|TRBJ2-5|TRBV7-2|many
CASSLGGNQETQYF
TGTGCCAGCAGCTTAGGAGGGAATCAAGAGACCCAGTACTTC
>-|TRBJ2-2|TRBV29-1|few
CSVMWGGGELFF
TGCAGCGTTATGTGGGGAGGCGGGGAGCTGTTTTTT
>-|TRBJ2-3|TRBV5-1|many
CASGGGWGPDTQYF
TGCGCCAGTGGTGGGGGTTGGGGCCCAGATACGCAGTATTTT
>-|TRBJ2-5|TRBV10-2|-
CASSESWGRTQGTQYF
TGCGCCAGCAGTGAGTCGTGGGGGAGGACCCAGGGGACCCAGTACTTC
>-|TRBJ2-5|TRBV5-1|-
CASSLDTNIFLETQYF
TGCGCCAGCAGCTTGGATACTAATATCTTTTTGGAGACCCAGTACTTC
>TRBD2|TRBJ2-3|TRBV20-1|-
CCARDPASGIADTQYF
TGCTGTGCTAGAGACCCCGCTAGCGGGATCGCAGATACGCAGTATTTT
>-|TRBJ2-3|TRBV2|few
CASSALSRRLF
TGTGCCAGCAGTGCTCTTTCCCGGCGGCTTTTT
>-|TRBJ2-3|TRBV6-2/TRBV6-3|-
CASLLVSTDTQYF
TGTGCCAGCTTACTAGTGAGCACAGATACGCAGTATTTT
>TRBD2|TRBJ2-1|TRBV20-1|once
CSAREKAGLSCNEQFF
TGCAGTGCTAGAGAAAAAGCGGGACTCTCCTGCAATGAGCAGTTCTTC
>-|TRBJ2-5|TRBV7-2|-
CASSQTETQYF
TGTGCCAGCAGCCAAACAGAGACCCAGTACTTC
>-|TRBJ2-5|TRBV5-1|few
CASRGSGYQETQYF
TGCGCCAGCAGGGGTAGCGGATACCAAGAGACCCAGTACTTC
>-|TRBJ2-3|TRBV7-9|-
CASSPKGTDTQYF
TGTGCCAGCAGCCCAAAGGGCACAGATACGCAGTATTTT
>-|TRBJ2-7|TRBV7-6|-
CASSLSLRSYEQYF
TGTGCCAGCAGCCTCTCCCTAAGGTCTTACGAGCAGTACTTC
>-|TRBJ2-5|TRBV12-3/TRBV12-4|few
CASSLTLGRETQYF
TGTGCCAGCAGTTTAACTCTCGGCCGAGAGACCCAGTACTTC
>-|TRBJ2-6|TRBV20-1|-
CSASRLGNSGANVLTF
TGCAGTGCTAGTCGATTGGGCAACTCTGGGGCCAACGTCCTGACTTTC
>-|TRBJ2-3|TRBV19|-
CASSMEGRTFTDTQYF
TGTGCCAGTAGTATGGAGGGACGGACCTTCACAGATACGCAGTATTTT
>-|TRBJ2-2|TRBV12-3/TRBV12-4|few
CASSLIRLTGELFF
TGTGCCAGCAGTTTGATCAGGTTGACCGGGGAGCTGTTTTTT
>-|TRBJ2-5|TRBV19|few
CASSIKGSQETQYF
TGTGCCAGTAGTATTAAGGGGAGCCAAGAGACCCAGTACTTC
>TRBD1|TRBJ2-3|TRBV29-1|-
CSVEKTGGRTDTQYF
TGCAGCGTTGAAAAGACAGGGGGTAGGACAGATACGCAGTATTTT
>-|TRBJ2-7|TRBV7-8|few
CASSDGQLEQYF
TGTGCCAGCAGCGACGGACAACTCGAGCAGTACTTC
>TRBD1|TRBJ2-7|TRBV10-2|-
CASRGQGGSYEQYF
TGCGCCAGCAGGGGACAGGGGGGCTCCTACGAGCAGTACTTC
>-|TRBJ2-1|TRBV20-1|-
CSANIRNEQFF
TGCAGTGCTAATATTCGCAATGAGCAGTTCTTC
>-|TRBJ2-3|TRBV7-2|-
CASSLLSADTQYF
TGTGCCAGCAGCTTATTAAGTGCGGATACGCAGTATTTT
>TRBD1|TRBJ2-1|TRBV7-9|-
CASSANRGSYNEQFF
TGTGCCAGCAGCGCAAACAGGGGCTCCTACAATGAGCAGTTCTTC
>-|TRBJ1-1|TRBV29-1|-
CSVGQGLGNTEAFF
TGCAGCGTTGGCCAGGGGCTGGGGAACACTGAAGCTTTCTTT
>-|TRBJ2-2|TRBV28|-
CASSFWLGIISGELFF
TGTGCCAGCAGTTTCTGGCTAGGGATTATCTCCGGGGAGCTGTTTTTT
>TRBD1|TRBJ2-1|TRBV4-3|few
CASSLNGQAKFLGEQFF
TGCGCCAGCAGTCTGAACGGACAGGCGAAATTTCTAGGTGAGCAGTTCTTC
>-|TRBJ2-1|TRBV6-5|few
CASSYSRDNEQFF
TGTGCCAGCAGTTACTCACGGGACAATGAGCAGTTCTTC
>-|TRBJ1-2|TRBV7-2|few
CASSEYRVSNYGYTF
TGTGCCAGCAGCGAATACAGGGTTTCTAACTATGGCTACACCTTC
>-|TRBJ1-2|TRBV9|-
CASSVASGRGGYTF
TGTGCCAGCAGCGTAGCGTCCGGGCGAGGAGGCTACACCTTC
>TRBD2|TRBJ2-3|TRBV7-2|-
CASTTIAGGSTDTQYF
TGTGCCAGCACCACGATAGCGGGAGGAAGCACAGATACGCAGTATTTT
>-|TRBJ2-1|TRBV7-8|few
CASSLEEGPYNEQFF
TGTGCCAGCAGCTTAGAGGAGGGGCCTTACAATGAGCAGTTCTTC
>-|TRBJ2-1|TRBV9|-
CASSVEGWPPPVQFF
TGTGCCAGCAGCGTAGAAGGTTGGCCCCCACCCGTGCAGTTCTTC
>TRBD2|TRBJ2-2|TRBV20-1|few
CSASSTGEGTGELFF
TGCAGTGCTAGCAGCACGGGGGAGGGCACCGGGGAGCTGTTTTTT
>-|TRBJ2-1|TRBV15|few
CATGSGASYNEQFF
TGTGCCACTGGGTCGGGGGCCTCCTACAATGAGCAGTTCTTC
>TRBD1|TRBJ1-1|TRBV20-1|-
CSSRTGMNTEAFF
TGCAGTTCCCGGACAGGCATGAACACTGAAGCTTTCTTT
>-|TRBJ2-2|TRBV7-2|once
CASRTGTLNTWELFF
TGTGCCAGCAGAACCGGGACTCTGAACACCTGGGAGCTGTTTTTT
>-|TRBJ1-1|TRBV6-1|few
CASSPNGGRNTEAFF
TGTGCCAGCAGCCCCAACGGGGGACGGAACACTGAAGCTTTCTTT
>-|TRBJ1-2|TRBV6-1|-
CATSPGVGLYGYTF
TGTGCCACCAGCCCGGGCGTTGGCCTCTATGGCTACACCTTC
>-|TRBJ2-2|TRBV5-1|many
CASSFRDTGELFF
TGCGCCAGCAGCTTTAGGGACACCGGGGAGCTGTTTTTT
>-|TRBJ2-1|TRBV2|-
CASSEAWGFGFF
TGTGCCAGCAGTGAAGCGTGGGGTTTTGGGTTCTTC
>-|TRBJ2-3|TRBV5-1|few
CASGRSIDTDTQYF
TGCGCCAGTGGGAGGAGTATTGACACAGATACGCAGTATTTT
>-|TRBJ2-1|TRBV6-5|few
CASSGWNEQFF
TGTGCCAGCTCGGGGTGGAATGAGCAGTTCTTC
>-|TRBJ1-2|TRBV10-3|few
CAISESRPTNYGYTF
TGTGCCATCAGTGAGTCTCGCCCCACTAACTATGGCTACACCTTC
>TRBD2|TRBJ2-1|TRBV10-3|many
CAIKAGGYNEQFF
TGTGCCATCAAGGCGGGAGGGTACAATGAGCAGTTCTTC
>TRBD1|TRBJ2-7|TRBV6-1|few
CASRRDRGVYEQYF
TGTGCCAGCAGGAGAGACAGGGGGGTGTACGAGCAGTACTTC
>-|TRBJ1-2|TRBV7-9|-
CASSLASGASDGYTF
TGTGCCAGCAGCTTAGCTTCGGGGGCATCGGATGGCTACACCTTC
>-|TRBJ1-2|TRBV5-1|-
CASSLGAELRGYTF
TGCGCCAGCAGCTTGGGGGCAGAGCTTAGAGGCTACACCTTC
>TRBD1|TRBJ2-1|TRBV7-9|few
CASSIIRGKNEQFF
TGTGCCAGCAGCATCATCAGGGGGAAGAATGAGCAGTTCTTC
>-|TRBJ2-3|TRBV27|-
CASSSRDSDTQYF
TGTGCCAGCAGTTCGCGGGATTCAGATACGCAGTATTTT
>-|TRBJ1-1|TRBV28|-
CASSFFRGQNTEAFF
TGTGCCAGCAGTTTTTTTAGGGGCCAGAACACTGAAGCTTTCTTT
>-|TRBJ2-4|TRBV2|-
CASSENIQYF
TGTGCCAGCAGTGAAAACATTCAGTACTTC
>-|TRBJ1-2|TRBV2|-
CASTGNYGYTF
TGTGCCAGCACAGGGAACTATGGCTACACCTTC
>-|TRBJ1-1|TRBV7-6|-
CASSLQLTDEAFF
TGTGCCAGCAGCTTACAACTCACGGATGAAGCTTTCTTT
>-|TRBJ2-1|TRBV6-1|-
CASSGTGDPYNEQFF
TGTGCCAGCAGCGGGACGGGAGATCCCTACAATGAGCAGTTCTTC
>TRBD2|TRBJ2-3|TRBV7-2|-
CASSPPGTRVTDTQYF
TGTGCCAGCAGTCCCCCTGGGACTAGGGTCACAGATACGCAGTATTTT
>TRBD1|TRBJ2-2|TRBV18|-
CASSPTGTGDTGELFF
TGTGCCAGCTCACCTACCGGGACAGGTGACACCGGGGAGCTGTTTTTT
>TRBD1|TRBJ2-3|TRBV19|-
CAIRDRGTDTQYF
TGTGCCATCCGGGACAGGGGCACAGATACGCAGTATTTT